The next 14 T cell receptor beta chains were all read from a single sample in a study of graft-versus-host responses after intestinal transplantation. The repertoire was sequenced with immunoSEQ multiplex PCR; TCRdb's copy has only in-frame clones and lacks some. Counted here are 96,000 or so clones, approximately 90% occurring once; the ten biggest clones make up over 0.15%. These TCRs are of unknown antigen specificity. The input for sequencing was unstimulated CD4+ T cells sorted from spleen or lymph node cells, taken before intestinal transplant. The source is a human donor who received an intestinal transplant.

CDR3 nucleotide sequence: TGTGCCAGCAGGTTTGCGGATACTGAAGCTTTCTTT. It encodes CASRFADTEAFF. This chain connects TRBV25-1 to TRBJ1-1; no firm D call. Deletions cut 6 bases from V and 5 bases from J, with 10 bases between. This CDR3 region has 12 residues. The V gene's germline CDR1 is MGHDK and CDR2 SYGVNS. Filled out from reference TRBV25-1 and TRBJ1-1, the complete variable domain reads EADIYQTPRYLVIGTGKKITLECSQTMGHDKMYWYQQDPGMELHLIHYSYGVNSTEKGDLSSESTVSRIRTEHFPLTLESARPSHTSQYLCASRFADTEAFFGQGTRLTVV.

This clone was observed once. The V and J genes are TRBV4-3 and TRBJ2-7; 9 bases agree with TRBD2. CDR3 length equals 15 residues. Germline CDR1 is LGHNA and CDR2 is YSLEER. V trimming: 4 bases; J trimming: 7 bases; junction bases outside the gene matches: 11. The CDR3 DNA is TGCGCCAGCAGCCCGAGCGGGGGGTTAGAGGTGGAGCAGTACTTC. Protein sequence: CASSPSGGLEVEQYF.

V usage is TRBV7-8 and J usage is TRBJ2-1; the match to TRBD2 covers 9 bases. CDR3 size: 16 residues. V lost 4 bases and J lost 9; bases outside the gene matches: 13. In germline, CDR1 is SGHVS, CDR2 FQNEAQ. The CDR3 nucleotides are TGTGCCAGCAGCTATCAACCGGGACTAGCCTCTGGTGAGCAGTTCTTC. Its protein is CASSYQPGLASGEQFF.

The V gene is TRBV5-1, the J gene TRBJ2-7, with 10 bases lining up with TRBD2. The CDR3 length is 15 residues. J gave up 3 bases and V 0 bases, and 3 bases lay outside the gene matches. The germline V gene encodes CDR1 SGHRS and CDR2 YFSETQ. CDR3 residues: CASSLAASGSYEQYF. As DNA, the CDR3 is TGCGCCAGCAGCTTGGCAGCTAGCGGGAGCTACGAGCAGTACTTC.

This chain joins TRBV6-1 and TRBJ2-5, with a possible D match to TRBD1 (5 bases). The CDR3 loop spans 13 amino acids. Germline loops: CDR1 MNHNS, CDR2 SASEGT. V was shortened by 1 base and J by 4 bases, with 7 bases between the two germline ends. The CDR3 region is CASSEGGIETQYF. The CDR3, as DNA: TGTGCCAGCAGTGAAGGGGGCATAGAGACCCAGTACTTC.

This clone was detected only once. The rearrangement joins TRBV27 to TRBJ2-5; 10 bases match TRBD2. Germline-derived CDR1 and CDR2 are MNHEY and SMNVEV (reference sequence). V trimming: 5 bases; J trimming: 5 bases; junction bases outside the gene matches: 8. This CDR3 has 15 amino acids. CDR3 amino acids: CASSASGRDWETQYF. CDR3 sequence (DNA): TGTGCCAGCAGTGCAAGCGGGAGGGACTGGGAGACCCAGTACTTC.

The chain joins TRBV7-9 to TRBJ2-4; TRBD1 is a possible D gene (5 bases). In germline, CDR1 is SEHNR, CDR2 FQNEAQ (reference sequence). V was shortened by 1 base and J by 9 bases, with 13 bases between the two germline ends. The CDR3 totals 14 residues. CDR3 DNA sequence: TGTGCCAGCAGCTTAGGACACCTTGGGGCCATTCAGTACTTC. Translated: CASSLGHLGAIQYF.

The chain employs TRBV29-1 and TRBJ2-5; 11 bases agree with TRBD2. This CDR3 comprises 14 residues. The trim removed 8 bases at V and 2 bases at J, leaving 7 bases unmatched. The germline V gene has CDR1 SQVTM and CDR2 ANQGSEA. In DNA, the CDR3 is TGCAGCATTCCCCGGACTAGCGGGCAAGAGACCCAGTACTTC. This codes for CSIPRTSGQETQYF.

The chain joins TRBV2 to TRBJ2-7; 7 nucleotides line up with TRBD2. CDR1 is SNHLY and CDR2 is FYNNEI in the germline V gene. The length of the CDR3 is 13 residues. V shed 6 bases and J 4 bases; nucleotides not matched to a gene: 6. CDR3 nucleotides: TGTGCCAGCAGGGGGACGGGACTATACGAGCAGTACTTC. Protein sequence: CASRGTGLYEQYF.

This chain links TRBV9 with TRBJ2-3; D call uncertain. V lost 4 bases and J 5 bases, leaving 8 bases between the germline ends. The CDR3 extends over 12 amino acids. Germline V gene sequence: CDR1 SGDLS, CDR2 YYNGEE. The CDR3 DNA follows: TGTGCCAGCAGCAAGTCGAGAGATACGCAGTATTTT. The encoded protein is CASSKSRDTQYF.

The chain uses TRBV19 and TRBJ2-1, with 11 nucleotides matching TRBD2. V was clipped by 6 bases and J by 0 bases; unmatched bases: 7. Looked up from germline, CDR1 is LNHDA and CDR2 is SQIVND (reference sequence). CDR3 size: 17 residues. CDR3 nucleotides: TGTGCCAGTAGAGGGCTAGCGGGAGGAATCTCCTACAATGAGCAGTTCTTC. The encoded protein is CASRGLAGGISYNEQFF.

V is TRBV5-1 and J is TRBJ1-5; D is undetermined. Germline CDR1 SGHRS, CDR2 YFSETQ. Trimming left V 4 bases short and J 4 bases short, with 9 bases between. The CDR3 covers 13 residues. The CDR3 sequence is CASSPSVNQPQHF. The CDR3 region has the DNA TGCGCCAGCAGCCCCTCAGTTAATCAGCCCCAGCATTTT.

The gene calls are TRBV11-2 and TRBJ1-1; D not resolved. Germline values: CDR1 SGHAT, CDR2 FQNNGV. The CDR3 spans 13 residues. With 6 bases removed from V and 1 base from J, the gap between germline ends came to 9 bases. The CDR3 region is CASRITANTEAFF. CDR3 in DNA: TGTGCCAGCAGGATTACAGCGAACACTGAAGCTTTCTTT.

The rearrangement uses TRBV18 and TRBJ2-7, with a weak D call TRBD2 (6 bases). This CDR3 spans 15 amino acids. The germline CDR1 and CDR2 sequences are KGHSH and LQKENI. Deletions cut 2 bases from V and 2 bases from J, with 13 bases between. The CDR3: CASSPGGKVTYEQYF. The CDR3 nucleotides are TGTGCCAGCTCACCAGGCGGGAAGGTGACCTACGAGCAGTACTTC.